These 2 T cell receptor beta chains came from one sample sequenced in a study of shared clonotypes between healthy human individuals. Repertoires were generated with immunoSEQ multiplex PCR, while TCRdb's copy carries only in-frame clones and drops some. The sample yields a few million clones, about 90% seen once. Sample: naive CD4+ T cells from PBMCs. Documented subset: CD45RA+ positively selected. The receptors derive from a man aged 18 to 29 in good health. Some clones in this sample may be carry-over from other donors' samples.

The chain has TRBV6-5 and TRBJ2-1; 9 bases are a match to TRBD2. The germline V gene has CDR1 MNHEY and CDR2 SVGAGI. V lost 7 bases, J lost 1 base, and 5 bases stayed unmatched. The CDR3 has 15 residues. The CDR3 is CASTLTSGSYNEQFF. The CDR3 DNA reads as TGTGCCAGCACCCTGACTAGCGGTTCCTACAATGAGCAGTTCTTC.

The CDR3 DNA sequence: TGTGCCACCAGTCCCGGGACTAGCGTCTACGAGCAGTACTTC. This gives the protein CATSPGTSVYEQYF. V and J are TRBV15 and TRBJ2-7, with TRBD2 identical over 10 bases. Trimming removed 6 bases from V and 3 bases from J; junction bases left unmatched: 5. Germline CDR1 reads LNHNV; CDR2 reads YYDKDF (reference sequence). The CDR3 sequence is 14 residues long.